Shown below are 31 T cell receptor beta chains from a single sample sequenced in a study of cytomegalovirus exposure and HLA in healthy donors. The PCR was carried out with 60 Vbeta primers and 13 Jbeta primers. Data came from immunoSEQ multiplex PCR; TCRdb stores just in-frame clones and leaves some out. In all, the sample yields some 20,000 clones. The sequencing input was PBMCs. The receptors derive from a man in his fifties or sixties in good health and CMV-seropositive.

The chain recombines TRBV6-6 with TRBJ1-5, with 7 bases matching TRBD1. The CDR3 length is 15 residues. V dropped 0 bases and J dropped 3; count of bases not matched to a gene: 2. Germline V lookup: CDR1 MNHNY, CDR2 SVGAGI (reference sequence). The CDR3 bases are TGTGCCAGCAGTTACTCCGACAGGGCCAATCAGCCCCAGCATTTT. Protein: CASSYSDRANQPQHF.

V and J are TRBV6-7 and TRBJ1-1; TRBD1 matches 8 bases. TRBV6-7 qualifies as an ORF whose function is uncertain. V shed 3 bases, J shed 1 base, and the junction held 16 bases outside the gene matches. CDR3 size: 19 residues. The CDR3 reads CASSYQAGQARDPNTEAFF. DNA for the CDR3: TGTGCCAGCAGTTATCAGGCGGGACAGGCCCGGGATCCGAACACTGAAGCTTTCTTT.

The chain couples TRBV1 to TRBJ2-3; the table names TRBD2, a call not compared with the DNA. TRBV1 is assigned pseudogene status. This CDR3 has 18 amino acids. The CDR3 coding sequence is TGCACCAGCAGCCAAGACCGGGCGGGAGGGTTGGCAGCAGATACGCAGTATTTT. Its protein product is CTSSQDRAGGLAADTQYF.

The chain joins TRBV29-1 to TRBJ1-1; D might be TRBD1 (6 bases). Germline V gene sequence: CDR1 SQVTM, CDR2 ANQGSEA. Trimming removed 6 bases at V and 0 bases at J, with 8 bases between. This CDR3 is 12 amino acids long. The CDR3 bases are TGCAGCGTCACAGGGATGAACACTGAAGCTTTCTTT. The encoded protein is CSVTGMNTEAFF.

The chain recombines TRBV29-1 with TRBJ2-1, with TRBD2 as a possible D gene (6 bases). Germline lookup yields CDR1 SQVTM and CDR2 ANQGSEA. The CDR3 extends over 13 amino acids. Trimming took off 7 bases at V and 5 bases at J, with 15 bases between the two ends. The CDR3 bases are TGCAGCGCCGACTACCCGGGGGACAATGAGCAGTTCTTC. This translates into CSADYPGDNEQFF.

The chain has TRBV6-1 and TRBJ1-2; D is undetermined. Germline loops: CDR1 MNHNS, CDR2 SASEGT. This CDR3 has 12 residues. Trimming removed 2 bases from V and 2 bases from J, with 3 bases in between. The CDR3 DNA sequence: TGTGCCAGCAGTGAACTCAACTATGGCTACACCTTC. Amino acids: CASSELNYGYTF.

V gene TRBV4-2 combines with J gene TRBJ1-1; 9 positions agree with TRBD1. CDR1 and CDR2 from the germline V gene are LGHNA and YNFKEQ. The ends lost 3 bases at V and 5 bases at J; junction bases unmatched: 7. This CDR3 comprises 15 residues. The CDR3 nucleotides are TGTGCCAGCAGCCATTCCGGACAGGGGACGACTGAAGCTTTCTTT. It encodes CASSHSGQGTTEAFF.

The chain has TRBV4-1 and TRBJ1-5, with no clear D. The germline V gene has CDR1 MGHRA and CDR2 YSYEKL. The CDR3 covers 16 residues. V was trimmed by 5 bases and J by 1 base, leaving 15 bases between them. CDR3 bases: TGCGCCAGCAGCATTAAGTGGGGAGGCAGCAATCAGCCCCAGCATTTT. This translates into CASSIKWGGSNQPQHF.

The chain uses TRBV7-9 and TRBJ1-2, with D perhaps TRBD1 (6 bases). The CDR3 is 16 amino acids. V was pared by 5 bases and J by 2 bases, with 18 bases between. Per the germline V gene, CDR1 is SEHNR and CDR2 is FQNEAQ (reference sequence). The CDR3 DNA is TGTGCCAGCAGCCCCAGCCCCGGCGGGGGCAACTATGGCTACACCTTC. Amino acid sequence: CASSPSPGGGNYGYTF.

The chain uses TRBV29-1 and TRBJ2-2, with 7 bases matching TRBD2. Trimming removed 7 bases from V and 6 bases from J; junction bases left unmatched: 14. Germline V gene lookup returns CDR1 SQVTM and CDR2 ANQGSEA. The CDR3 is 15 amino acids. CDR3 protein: CSASGGGSRSGELFF. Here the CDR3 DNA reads TGCAGCGCCTCTGGGGGGGGATCTAGGTCCGGGGAGCTGTTTTTT.

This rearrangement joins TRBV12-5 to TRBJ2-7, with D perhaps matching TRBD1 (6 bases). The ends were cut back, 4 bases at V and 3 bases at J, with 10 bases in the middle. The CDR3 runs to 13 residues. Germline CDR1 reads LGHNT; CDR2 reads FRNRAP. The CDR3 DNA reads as TGTGCTAGTGGTTCGGCCAGGGGCTACGAGCAGTACTTC. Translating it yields CASGSARGYEQYF. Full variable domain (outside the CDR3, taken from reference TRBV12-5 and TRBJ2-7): DARVTQTPRHKVTEMGQEVTMRCQPILGHNTVFWYRQTMMQGLELLAYFRNRAPLDDSGMPKDRFSAEMPDATLATLKIQPSEPRDSAVYFCASGSARGYEQYFGPGTRLTVT.

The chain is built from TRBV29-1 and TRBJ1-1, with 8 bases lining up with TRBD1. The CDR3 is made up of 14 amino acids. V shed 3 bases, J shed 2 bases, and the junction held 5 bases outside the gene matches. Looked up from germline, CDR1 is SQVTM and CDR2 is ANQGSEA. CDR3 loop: CSVDLAGGNTEAFF. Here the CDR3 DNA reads TGCAGCGTTGACCTTGCAGGGGGCAACACTGAAGCTTTCTTT.

The CDR3 DNA follows: TGTGCCTGGAGTGGAAGGGGCGGTGGTTTCACTGAAGCTTTCTTT. It is translated as CAWSGRGGGFTEAFF. The chain uses TRBV30 and TRBJ1-1; D is perhaps TRBD1 (5 bases). This CDR3 comprises 15 residues. V was clipped by 1 base and J by 4 bases, with 16 bases between them. Per germline, CDR1 GTSNPN and CDR2 SVGIG (reference sequence). Full variable domain (outside the CDR3, taken from reference TRBV30 and TRBJ1-1): SQTIHQWPATLVQPVGSPLSLECTVEGTSNPNLYWYRQAAGRGLQLLFYSVGIGQISSEVPQNLSASRPQDRQFILSSKKLLLSDSGFYLCAWSGRGGGFTEAFFGQGTRLTVV.

CDR3 loop: CASSSLPGAGDTQYF. The CDR3 region has the DNA TGCGCCAGCAGCTCCCTCCCAGGGGCGGGAGATACGCAGTATTTT. The chain uses TRBV5-1 and TRBJ2-3; tentative D call: TRBD1 (6 bases). V was cut by 3 bases and J by 5 bases, with 16 bases left in between. The CDR3 loop spans 15 amino acids. Germline V gene data show CDR1 as SGHRS and CDR2 as YFSETQ.

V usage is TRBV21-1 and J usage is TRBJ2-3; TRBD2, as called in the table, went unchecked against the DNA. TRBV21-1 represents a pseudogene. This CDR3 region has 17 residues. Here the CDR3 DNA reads TGTGCCAGCAGCAAAGAGGATAAGCGGGAACCGACAGATACGCAGTATTTT. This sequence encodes CASSKEDKREPTDTQYF.

The CDR3 loop is CASSPIKREGGYEQYF. As DNA, the CDR3 is TGTGCCAGCAGCCCAATAAAGCGGGAGGGAGGCTACGAGCAGTACTTC. The V call is TRBV11-2, the J call TRBJ2-7; 10 nucleotides match TRBD2. V trimming: 5 bases; J trimming: 3 bases; junction bases outside the gene matches: 10. The CDR3 has 16 residues. Germline assignment: CDR1 SGHAT and CDR2 FQNNGV.

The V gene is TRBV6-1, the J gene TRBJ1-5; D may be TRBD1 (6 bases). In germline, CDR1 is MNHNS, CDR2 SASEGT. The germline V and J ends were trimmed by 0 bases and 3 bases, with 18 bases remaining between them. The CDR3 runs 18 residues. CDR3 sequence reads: CASSEARSLGGANQPQHF. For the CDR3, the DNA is TGTGCCAGCAGTGAAGCGCGGAGTCTCGGGGGGGCCAATCAGCCCCAGCATTTT.

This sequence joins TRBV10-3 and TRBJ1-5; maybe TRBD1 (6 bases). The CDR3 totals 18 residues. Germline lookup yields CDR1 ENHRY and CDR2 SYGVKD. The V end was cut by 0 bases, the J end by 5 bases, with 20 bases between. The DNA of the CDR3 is TGTGCCATCAGTGAGTCGTTTGCGCGCCAGGGGCAGGATCAGCCCCAGCATTTT. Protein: CAISESFARQGQDQPQHF.

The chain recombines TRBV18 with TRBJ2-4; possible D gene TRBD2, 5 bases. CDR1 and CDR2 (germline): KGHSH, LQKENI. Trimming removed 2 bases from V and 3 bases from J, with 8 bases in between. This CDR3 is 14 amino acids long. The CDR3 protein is CASSPFRGKNIQYF. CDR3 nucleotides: TGTGCCAGCTCACCATTTCGGGGCAAAAACATTCAGTACTTC.

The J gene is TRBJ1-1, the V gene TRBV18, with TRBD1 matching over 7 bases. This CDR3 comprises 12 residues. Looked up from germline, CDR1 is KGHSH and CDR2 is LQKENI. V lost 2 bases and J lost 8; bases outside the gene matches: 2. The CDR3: CASSPMTGEAFF. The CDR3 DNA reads TGTGCCAGCTCACCAATGACAGGGGAAGCTTTCTTT.

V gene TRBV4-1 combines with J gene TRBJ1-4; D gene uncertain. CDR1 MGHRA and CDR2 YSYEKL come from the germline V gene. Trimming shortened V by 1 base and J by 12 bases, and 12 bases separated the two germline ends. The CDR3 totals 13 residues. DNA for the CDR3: TGCGCCAGCAGCCAAGCGCGTGGTATGGAACTGTTTTTT. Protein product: CASSQARGMELFF.

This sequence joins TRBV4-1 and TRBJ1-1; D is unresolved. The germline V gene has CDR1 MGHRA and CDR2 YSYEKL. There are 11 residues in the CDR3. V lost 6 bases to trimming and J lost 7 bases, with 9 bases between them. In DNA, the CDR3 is TGCGCCAGCAGTCTTGCCGGTGAAGCTTTCTTT. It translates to CASSLAGEAFF.

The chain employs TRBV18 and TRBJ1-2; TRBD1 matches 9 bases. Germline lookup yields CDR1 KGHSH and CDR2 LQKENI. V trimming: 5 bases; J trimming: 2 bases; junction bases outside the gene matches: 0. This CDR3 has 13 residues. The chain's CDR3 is CASSGQGNYGYTF. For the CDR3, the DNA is TGTGCCAGCTCAGGACAGGGGAACTATGGCTACACCTTC.

The CDR3 DNA reads as TGTGCCTGGGGTCGGACAGGTTGGACCGGGGAGCTGTTTTTT. It encodes CAWGRTGWTGELFF. This chain connects TRBV30 to TRBJ2-2, with 7 bases lining up with TRBD1. With 5 bases clipped from V and 5 bases from J, the junction kept 8 bases outside the gene matches. The CDR3 has 14 residues. The germline CDR1 and CDR2 sequences are GTSNPN and SVGIG (reference sequence). The full variable domain, completed using reference TRBV30 and TRBJ2-2, is SQTIHQWPATLVQPVGSPLSLECTVEGTSNPNLYWYRQAAGRGLQLLFYSVGIGQISSEVPQNLSASRPQDRQFILSSKKLLLSDSGFYLCAWGRTGWTGELFFGEGSRLTVL.

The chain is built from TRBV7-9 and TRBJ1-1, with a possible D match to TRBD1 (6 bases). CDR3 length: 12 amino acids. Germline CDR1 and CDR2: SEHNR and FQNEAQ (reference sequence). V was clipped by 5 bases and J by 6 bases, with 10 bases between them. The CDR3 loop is CASSNGQPEAFF. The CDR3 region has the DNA TGTGCCAGCAGCAATGGACAGCCTGAAGCTTTCTTT.

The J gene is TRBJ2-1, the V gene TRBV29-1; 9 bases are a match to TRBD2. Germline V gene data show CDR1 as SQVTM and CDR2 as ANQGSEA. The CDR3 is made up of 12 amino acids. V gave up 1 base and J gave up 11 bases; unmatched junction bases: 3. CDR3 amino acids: CSVEGAGGKQFF. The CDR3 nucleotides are TGCAGCGTTGAAGGAGCGGGAGGCAAGCAGTTCTTC.

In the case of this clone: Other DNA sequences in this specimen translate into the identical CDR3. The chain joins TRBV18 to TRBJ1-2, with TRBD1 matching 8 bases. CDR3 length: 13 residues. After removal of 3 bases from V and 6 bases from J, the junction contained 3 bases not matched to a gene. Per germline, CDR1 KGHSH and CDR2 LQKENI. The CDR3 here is CASSPTGGNGYTF. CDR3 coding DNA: TGTGCCAGCTCACCCACAGGGGGGAATGGCTACACCTTC.

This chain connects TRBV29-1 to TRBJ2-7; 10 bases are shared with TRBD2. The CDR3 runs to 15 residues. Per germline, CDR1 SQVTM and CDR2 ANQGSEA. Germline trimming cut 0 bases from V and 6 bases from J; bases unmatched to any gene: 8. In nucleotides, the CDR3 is TGCAGCGTTGAAGAAGGAGCGGGAGGGTTTTCCGAGCAGTACTTC. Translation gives CSVEEGAGGFSEQYF.

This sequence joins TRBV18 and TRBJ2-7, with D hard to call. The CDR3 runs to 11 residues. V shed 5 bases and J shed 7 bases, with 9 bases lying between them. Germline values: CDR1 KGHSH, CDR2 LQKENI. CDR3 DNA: TGTGCCAGCTCATCCTCCGGGGAGCAGTACTTC. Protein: CASSSSGEQYF. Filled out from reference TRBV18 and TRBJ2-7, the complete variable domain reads NAGVMQNPRHLVRRRGQEARLRCSPMKGHSHVYWYRQLPEEGLKFMVYLQKENIIDESGMPKERFSAEFPKEGPSILRIQQVVRGDSAAYFCASSSSGEQYFGPGTRLTVT.

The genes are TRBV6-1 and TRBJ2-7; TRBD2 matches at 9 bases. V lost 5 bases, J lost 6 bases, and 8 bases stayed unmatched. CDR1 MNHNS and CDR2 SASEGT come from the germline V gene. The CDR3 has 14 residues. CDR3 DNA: TGTGCCAGCAGTCGACTAGCGGATTTCGGCGAGCAGTACTTC. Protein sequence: CASSRLADFGEQYF.

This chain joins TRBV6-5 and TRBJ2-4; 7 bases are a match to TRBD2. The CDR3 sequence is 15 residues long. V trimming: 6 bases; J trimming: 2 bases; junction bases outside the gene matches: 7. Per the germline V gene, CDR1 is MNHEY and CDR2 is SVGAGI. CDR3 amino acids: CASSRGAGSKNIQYF. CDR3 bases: TGTGCCAGCAGCCGGGGAGCGGGATCCAAAAACATTCAGTACTTC.